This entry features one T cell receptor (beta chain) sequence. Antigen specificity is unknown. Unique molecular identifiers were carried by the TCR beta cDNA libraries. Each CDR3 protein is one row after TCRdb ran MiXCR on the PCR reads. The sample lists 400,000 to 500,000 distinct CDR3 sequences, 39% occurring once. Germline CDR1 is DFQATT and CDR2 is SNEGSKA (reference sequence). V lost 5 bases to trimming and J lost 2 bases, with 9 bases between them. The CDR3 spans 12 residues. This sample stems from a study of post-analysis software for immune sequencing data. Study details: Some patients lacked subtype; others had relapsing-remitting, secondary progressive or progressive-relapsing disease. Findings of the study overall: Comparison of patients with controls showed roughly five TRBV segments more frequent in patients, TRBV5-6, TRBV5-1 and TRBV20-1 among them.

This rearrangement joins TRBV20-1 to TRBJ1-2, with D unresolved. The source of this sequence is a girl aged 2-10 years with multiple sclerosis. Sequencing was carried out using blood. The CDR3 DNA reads TGCAGTGCTCGGACTGAAAACTATGGCTACACCTTC. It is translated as CSARTENYGYTF.